Below are 2 T cell receptor beta chains sequenced from a single sample in a study of blood T cell repertoires in COVID-19. Sequencing was performed with immunoSEQ multiplex PCR; in TCRdb, only in-frame clones are kept and a portion is missing. The data hold some 240,000 clones, with approximately 85% observed a single time. The sequencing sample was made of peripheral blood. These receptor sequences come from a woman in her seventies with COVID-19, enrolled during active disease.

The V and J genes are TRBV7-9 and TRBJ1-6, with D hard to call. This CDR3 spans 15 amino acids. From germline, CDR1 is SEHNR and CDR2 FQNEAQ (reference sequence). The germline V and J ends were trimmed by 5 bases and 7 bases, with 15 bases remaining between them. The CDR3 DNA sequence: TGTGCCAGCAGCCCTAAAGCCTTGAGGAATTCACCCCTCCACTTT. Amino acids: CASSPKALRNSPLHF.

The chain carries TRBV5-1 and TRBJ2-7; no reliable D call. V lost 3 bases to trimming and J lost 0 bases, with 16 bases between them. Germline assignment: CDR1 SGHRS and CDR2 YFSETQ. CDR3 size: 16 residues. CDR3 DNA: TGCGCCAGCAGCTCCGGCCAGGTGGCGAGCTCCTACGAGCAGTACTTC. As protein: CASSSGQVASSYEQYF.